Following are 26 T cell receptor beta chains from one sample sequenced in a study of cytomegalovirus exposure and HLA in healthy donors. Assay: immunoSEQ multiplex PCR; the TCRdb copy retains only in-frame clones and omits some. The table lists about 150,000 clones, about 95% of them singletons. Sample: PBMCs. Receptors were obtained from a man aged 18 to 30 in good health and CMV-seropositive.

This clone was recorded once. The chain uses TRBV27 and TRBJ1-2; 9 bases fit TRBD1. CDR1 and CDR2 from the germline V gene are MNHEY and SMNVEV (reference sequence). J lost 0 bases, V lost 7 bases, and 12 bases had no gene match. The CDR3 runs 17 residues. CDR3 sequence: CASTLRGQGIPNYGYTF. CDR3 DNA: TGTGCCAGCACCCTAAGAGGACAGGGGATCCCTAACTATGGCTACACCTTC.

The sample holds one count of this clone. The chain uses TRBV4-1 and TRBJ2-7; the D is unclear. The V end was cut by 5 bases, the J end by 1 base, with 12 bases between. Germline V gene data show CDR1 as MGHRA and CDR2 as YSYEKL. This CDR3 is 14 amino acids long. The CDR3 loop reads CASSEQSPSYEQYF. Written as DNA, the CDR3 is TGCGCCAGCAGCGAGCAAAGCCCGTCCTACGAGCAGTACTTC.

This chain joins TRBV4-1 and TRBJ2-5, with D tentatively TRBD2 (6 bases). Trimming removed 1 base at V and 3 bases at J, with 9 bases between. The CDR3 is made up of 14 amino acids. CDR1 is MGHRA, CDR2 YSYEKL, per germline. The CDR3 region is CASSQAGAEETQYF. The DNA for the CDR3 is TGCGCCAGCAGCCAAGCGGGAGCTGAAGAGACCCAGTACTTC.

The chain carries TRBV6-1 and TRBJ2-5; 15 positions agree with TRBD2. Germline V CDR1 and CDR2: MNHNS, SASEGT. The length of the CDR3 is 18 residues. The V segment lost 4 bases and the J segment 5 bases; nucleotides outside the gene matches: 11. CDR3 amino acids: CASSGYGTSGRSGETQYF. The CDR3 DNA follows: TGTGCCAGCAGTGGCTACGGGACTAGCGGGAGGAGCGGGGAGACCCAGTACTTC.

With respect to this clone: This sample includes further DNA sequences coding for the same CDR3. This chain connects TRBV5-1 to TRBJ2-7; 13 nucleotides agree with TRBD2. The germline gives CDR1 SGHRS, CDR2 YFSETQ. This CDR3 comprises 16 residues. The V and J ends lost 0 bases and 2 bases, in that order; junction bases with no gene match: 2. CDR3 sequence: CASSLAGTSGAYEQYF. The CDR3 coding sequence is TGCGCCAGCAGCTTGGCCGGGACTAGCGGGGCCTACGAGCAGTACTTC.

The chain joins TRBV28 to TRBJ1-1; 7 bases are shared with TRBD1. Germline-derived CDR1 and CDR2 are MDHEN and SYDVKM. J lost 1 base, V lost 6 bases, and 11 bases had no gene match. The CDR3 is 16 amino acids. CDR3 nucleotide sequence: TGTGCCAGCAGCGTTCCCAACAGGGGCCCGAACACTGAAGCTTTCTTT. The encoded protein is CASSVPNRGPNTEAFF.

CDR3 protein: CASSLIPQGAGGEQYF. For the CDR3, the DNA is TGTGCCAGCAGTTTAATTCCTCAGGGGGCCGGGGGCGAGCAGTACTTC. The chain employs TRBV28 and TRBJ2-7; the match to TRBD1 covers 8 bases. Germline V gene data show CDR1 as MDHEN and CDR2 as SYDVKM. This CDR3 is built from 16 residues. The V gene end was trimmed by 2 bases and the J gene end by 6 bases; junction bases not matched to a gene: 12.

This chain uses TRBV5-1 with TRBJ2-3; 10 nucleotides agree with TRBD2. CDR3 length: 16 amino acids. Trimming cost V 2 bases and J 2 bases; bases outside gene matches: 5. The germline V gene encodes CDR1 SGHRS and CDR2 YFSETQ. CDR3 in DNA: TGCGCCAGCAGCTTAAGAGCGGGAGGGATCACAGATACGCAGTATTTT. It yields the protein CASSLRAGGITDTQYF.

The chain joins TRBV28 to TRBJ2-1, with D possibly matching TRBD2 (5 bases). The CDR3 contains 14 residues. Germline-derived CDR1 and CDR2 are MDHEN and SYDVKM. The V end lost 5 bases, the J end lost 1 base, and 9 bases lay between the germline ends. The CDR3: CASSLGKSYNEQFF. In DNA, the CDR3 is TGTGCCAGCAGTCTCGGGAAGTCCTACAATGAGCAGTTCTTC.

This clone was seen once. V gene TRBV10-3 combines with J gene TRBJ2-1; D perhaps matches TRBD2 (6 bases). The CDR3 contains 15 residues. V dropped 4 bases and J dropped 10 bases, with 20 bases sitting between them. In germline, CDR1 is ENHRY, CDR2 SYGVKD. This chain's CDR3 is CAISVQLGGGREQFF. The CDR3 nucleotides read TGTGCCATCAGTGTTCAACTCGGAGGAGGGCGGGAGCAGTTCTTC.

The V gene is TRBV5-1, the J gene TRBJ2-1; TRBD1 might be the D (5 bases). This CDR3 has 15 amino acids. Trimming shortened V by 5 bases and J by 0 bases, and 12 bases separated the two germline ends. Germline V gives CDR1 SGHRS, CDR2 YFSETQ. The CDR3 spells CASSWGGRSYNEQFF. The CDR3 region has the DNA TGCGCCAGCAGTTGGGGCGGTCGCTCCTACAATGAGCAGTTCTTC.

A single count supports this clone. This chain connects TRBV15 to TRBJ2-1; D may be TRBD2 (5 bases). The CDR3 has 17 amino acids. V lost 3 bases, J lost 2 bases, and 17 bases lay in between. Germline lookup yields CDR1 LNHNV and CDR2 YYDKDF (reference sequence). Written as DNA, the CDR3 is TGTGCCACCAGCAGGGCCCGAGGGTTAGGGCCCTACAATGAGCAGTTCTTC. It specifies CATSRARGLGPYNEQFF.

V gene TRBV7-8 combines with J gene TRBJ2-7, with 9 bases that match TRBD1. Germline lookup yields CDR1 SGHVS and CDR2 FQNEAQ. V lost 8 bases to trimming and J lost 0 bases; unmatched junction nucleotides: 2. The CDR3 length is 13 residues. CDR3 loop: CASRDRASYEQYF. Here the CDR3 DNA reads TGTGCCAGCCGGGACAGGGCCTCCTACGAGCAGTACTTC.

In its sample, this clone was seen once. The chain links TRBV5-1 to TRBJ2-4, with 7 nucleotides matching TRBD1. This CDR3 spans 14 amino acids. The V gene's germline CDR1 is SGHRS and CDR2 YFSETQ. V gave up 4 bases and J gave up 8 bases; unmatched junction bases: 9. CDR3 DNA: TGCGCCAGCAGCGCCCGACAGGGTATGGACATTCAGTACTTC. Encoded protein: CASSARQGMDIQYF.

The chain has TRBV4-1 and TRBJ2-1; 14 bases fit TRBD2. CDR1 and CDR2 from the germline V gene are MGHRA and YSYEKL. V shed 8 bases and J 6 bases; nucleotides not matched to a gene: 18. This CDR3 has 19 amino acids. In DNA form, the CDR3 reads TGCGCCAGCCAGACACCCCACCGGACTAGCGGGAGGCATGGCAATGAGCAGTTCTTC. This encodes CASQTPHRTSGRHGNEQFF.

The chain recombines TRBV2 with TRBJ2-3; D gene uncertain. The V gene's germline CDR1 is SNHLY and CDR2 FYNNEI. This CDR3 has 16 residues. The V gene lost 1 base and the J gene lost 5 bases, with 16 bases spanning the gap. CDR3 nucleotides: TGTGCCAGCAGTGAAGAGACGCCCGATTCGGGAGATACGCAGTATTTT. It codes for CASSEETPDSGDTQYF.

V and J are TRBV5-1 and TRBJ2-7; D might be TRBD1 (5 bases). Looked up from germline, CDR1 is SGHRS and CDR2 is YFSETQ. The CDR3 totals 13 residues. Trimming shortened V by 0 bases and J by 3 bases, and 7 bases separated the two germline ends. CDR3 in DNA: TGCGCCAGCAGCTTGGCAGGGCTCTACGAGCAGTACTTC. Translating it yields CASSLAGLYEQYF.

This clone has just one count. This rearrangement joins TRBV5-1 to TRBJ2-5; no clear D. Germline loops: CDR1 SGHRS, CDR2 YFSETQ. V was pared by 4 bases and J by 5 bases, with 12 bases between. The CDR3 has 13 amino acids. The DNA of the CDR3 is TGCGCCAGCAGCGCAAGCACAGAGGAGACCCAGTACTTC. Translation gives CASSASTEETQYF.

The chain has TRBV28 and TRBJ2-1, with 11 bases lining up with TRBD2. The length of the CDR3 is 15 residues. Germline assignment: CDR1 MDHEN and CDR2 SYDVKM. The junction had 10 bases not matched to a gene; V was cut back by 8 bases and J by 7 bases. CDR3 residues: CASGLAGGRGNEQFF. In nucleotides, the CDR3 is TGTGCCAGCGGGTTAGCGGGAGGGCGAGGAAATGAGCAGTTCTTC.

The V and J genes are TRBV14 and TRBJ2-2; TRBD2 agrees at 11 bases. The germline CDR1 and CDR2 sequences are SGHDN and FVKESK. This CDR3 is built from 18 residues. J gave up 5 bases and V 2 bases, and 10 bases lay outside the gene matches. In nucleotides, the CDR3 is TGTGCCAGCAGCCAACCTACTAGCGGGAGTCTACGGACCGGGGAGCTGTTTTTT. As protein: CASSQPTSGSLRTGELFF.

The J gene is TRBJ2-7, the V gene TRBV5-1; 10 bases are shared with TRBD2. This CDR3 is built from 16 residues. Germline loops: CDR1 SGHRS, CDR2 YFSETQ. V gave up 0 bases and J gave up 3 bases; unmatched junction bases: 6. CDR3 sequence: CASSLAGLAEVYEQYF. Here the CDR3 DNA reads TGCGCCAGCAGCTTGGCCGGACTAGCGGAGGTCTACGAGCAGTACTTC.

The chain links TRBV28 to TRBJ2-1, with a tentative D call TRBD2 (5 bases). Germline loops: CDR1 MDHEN, CDR2 SYDVKM. Trimming cost V 3 bases and J 4 bases, with 13 bases left between them. CDR3 length equals 15 residues. CDR3 sequence (DNA): TGTGCCAGCAGTTTTTTCCAGCGGCCGTACAATGAGCAGTTCTTC. Translating gives CASSFFQRPYNEQFF.

The CDR3 region has the DNA TGCGCCAGCAGCCTGGCGGGACTAGCGGGGGATACGCAGTATTTT. Translating it yields CASSLAGLAGDTQYF. The rearrangement joins TRBV5-1 to TRBJ2-3; 13 bases fit TRBD2. The CDR3 extends over 15 amino acids. After removal of 4 bases from V and 6 bases from J, the junction contained 5 bases not matched to a gene. Per the germline V gene, CDR1 is SGHRS and CDR2 is YFSETQ.

The rearrangement links TRBV10-2 to TRBJ1-3, with 9 bases that match TRBD1. Germline trimming cut 6 bases from V and 4 bases from J; bases unmatched to any gene: 4. Germline V gene data show CDR1 as WSHSY and CDR2 as SAAADI. The CDR3 loop spans 14 amino acids. The CDR3 sequence is CASRATGGGNTIYF. CDR3 coding DNA: TGCGCCAGCAGGGCCACAGGGGGCGGAAACACCATATATTTT.

The V call is TRBV28, the J call TRBJ1-2; possibly TRBD1 for D (5 bases). The germline gives CDR1 MDHEN, CDR2 SYDVKM. Trimming stripped 5 bases from V and 5 bases from J, with 15 bases between. The CDR3 spans 14 residues. The chain's CDR3 is CASSVQVRTYGYTF. CDR3 nucleotide sequence: TGTGCCAGCAGTGTACAGGTTAGGACGTATGGCTACACCTTC.

The chain has TRBV9 and TRBJ2-3, with D hard to call. The CDR3 runs to 16 residues. CDR1 and CDR2 (germline): SGDLS, YYNGEE. V lost 0 bases and J 3 bases, leaving 14 bases between the germline ends. For the CDR3, the DNA is TGTGCCAGCAGCGTAGCTTTGTCCCCTTATACAGATACGCAGTATTTT. Translated: CASSVALSPYTDTQYF.